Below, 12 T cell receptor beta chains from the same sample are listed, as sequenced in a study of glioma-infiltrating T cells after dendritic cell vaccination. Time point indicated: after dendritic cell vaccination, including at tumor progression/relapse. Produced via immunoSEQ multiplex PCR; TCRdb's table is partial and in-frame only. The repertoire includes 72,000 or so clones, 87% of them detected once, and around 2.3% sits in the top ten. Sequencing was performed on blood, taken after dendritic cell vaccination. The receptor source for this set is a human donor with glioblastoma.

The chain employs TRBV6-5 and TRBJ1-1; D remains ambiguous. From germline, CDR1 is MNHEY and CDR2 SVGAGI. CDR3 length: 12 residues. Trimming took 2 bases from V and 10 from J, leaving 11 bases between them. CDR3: CASSYGPQGAFF. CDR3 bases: TGTGCCAGCAGTTACGGGCCACAAGGAGCTTTCTTT.

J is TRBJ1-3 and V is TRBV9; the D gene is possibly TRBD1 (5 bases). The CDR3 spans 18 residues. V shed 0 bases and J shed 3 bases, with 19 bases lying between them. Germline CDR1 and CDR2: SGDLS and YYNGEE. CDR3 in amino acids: CASSVGEGRVGVGNTIYF. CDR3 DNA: TGTGCCAGCAGCGTAGGGGAGGGCAGGGTAGGAGTTGGAAACACCATATATTTT.

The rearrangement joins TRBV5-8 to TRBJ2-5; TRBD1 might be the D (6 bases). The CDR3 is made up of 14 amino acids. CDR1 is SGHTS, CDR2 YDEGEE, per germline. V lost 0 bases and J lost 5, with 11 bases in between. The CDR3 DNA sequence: TGTGCCAGCAGCTTGGGGGCCAGGGGTGAGACCCAGTACTTC. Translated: CASSLGARGETQYF.

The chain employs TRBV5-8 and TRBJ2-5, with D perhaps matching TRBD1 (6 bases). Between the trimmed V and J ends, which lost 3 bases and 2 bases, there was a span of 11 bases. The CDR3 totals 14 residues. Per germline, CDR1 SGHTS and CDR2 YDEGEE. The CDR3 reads CASSSGQHQETQYF. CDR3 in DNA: TGTGCCAGCAGCTCCGGACAGCATCAAGAGACCCAGTACTTC.

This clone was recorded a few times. CDR3 region: CASSLRRGEGVPYEQYF. The CDR3, as DNA: TGCGCCAGCAGCCTTAGGCGGGGCGAGGGAGTCCCCTACGAGCAGTACTTC. The chain employs TRBV4-3 and TRBJ2-7; weak D call: TRBD2 (6 bases). The germline CDR1 and CDR2 sequences are LGHNA and YSLEER. This CDR3 has 17 residues. V was shortened by 4 bases and J by 2 bases, with 21 bases between the two germline ends.

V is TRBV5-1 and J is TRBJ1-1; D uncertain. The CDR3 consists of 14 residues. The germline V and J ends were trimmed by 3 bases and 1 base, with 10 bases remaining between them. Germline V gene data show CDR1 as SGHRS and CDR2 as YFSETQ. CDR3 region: CASSSSTGNTEAFF. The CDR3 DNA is TGCGCCAGCAGCTCCTCGACGGGGAACACTGAAGCTTTCTTT.

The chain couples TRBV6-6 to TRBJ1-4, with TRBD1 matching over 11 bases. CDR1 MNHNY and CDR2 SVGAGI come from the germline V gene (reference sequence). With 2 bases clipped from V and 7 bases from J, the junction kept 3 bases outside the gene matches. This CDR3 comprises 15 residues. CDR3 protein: CASSYDGTGGEKLFF. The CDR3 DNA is TGTGCCAGCAGTTACGATGGGACAGGGGGTGAAAAACTGTTTTTT.

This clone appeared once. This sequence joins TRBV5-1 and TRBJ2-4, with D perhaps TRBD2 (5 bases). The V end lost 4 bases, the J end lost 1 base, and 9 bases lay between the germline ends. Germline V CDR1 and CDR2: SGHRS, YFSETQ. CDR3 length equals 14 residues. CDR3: CASSQLEAKNIQYF. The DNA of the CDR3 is TGCGCCAGCAGCCAACTAGAGGCCAAAAACATTCAGTACTTC.

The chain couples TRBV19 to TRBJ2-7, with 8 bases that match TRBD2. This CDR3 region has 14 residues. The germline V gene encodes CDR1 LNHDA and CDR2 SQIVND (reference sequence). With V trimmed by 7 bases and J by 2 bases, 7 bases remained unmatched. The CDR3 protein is CASKPRGGAYEQYF. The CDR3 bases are TGTGCCAGTAAGCCTCGGGGGGGTGCCTACGAGCAGTACTTC.

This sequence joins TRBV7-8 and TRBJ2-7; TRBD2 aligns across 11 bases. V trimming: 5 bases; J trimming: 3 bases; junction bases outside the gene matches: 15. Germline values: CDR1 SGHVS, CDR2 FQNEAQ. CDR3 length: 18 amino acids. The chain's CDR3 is CASSVGILAGGPHYEQYF. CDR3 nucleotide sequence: TGTGCCAGCAGCGTAGGGATATTAGCGGGAGGGCCCCACTACGAGCAGTACTTC. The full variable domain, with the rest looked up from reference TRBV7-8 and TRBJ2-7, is GAGVSQSPRYKVAKRGQDVALRCDPISGHVSLFWYQQALGQGPEFLTYFQNEAQLDKSGLPSDRFFAERPEGSVSTLKIQRTQQEDSAVYLCASSVGILAGGPHYEQYFGPGTRLTVT.

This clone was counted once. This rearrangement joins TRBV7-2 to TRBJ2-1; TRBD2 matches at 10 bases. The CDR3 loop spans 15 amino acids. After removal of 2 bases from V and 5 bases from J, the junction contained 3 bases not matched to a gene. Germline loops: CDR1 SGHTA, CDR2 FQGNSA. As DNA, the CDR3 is TGTGCCAGCAGCTTACTTACTAGCGGGAACAATGAGCAGTTCTTC. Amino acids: CASSLLTSGNNEQFF.

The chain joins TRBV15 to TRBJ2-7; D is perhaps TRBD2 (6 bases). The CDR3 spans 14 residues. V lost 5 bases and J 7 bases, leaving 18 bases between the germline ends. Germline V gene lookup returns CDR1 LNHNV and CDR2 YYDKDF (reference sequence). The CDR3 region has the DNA TGTGCCACCAGCGGGGGGACTCGGGCGTGGGAGCAGTACTTC. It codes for CATSGGTRAWEQYF.